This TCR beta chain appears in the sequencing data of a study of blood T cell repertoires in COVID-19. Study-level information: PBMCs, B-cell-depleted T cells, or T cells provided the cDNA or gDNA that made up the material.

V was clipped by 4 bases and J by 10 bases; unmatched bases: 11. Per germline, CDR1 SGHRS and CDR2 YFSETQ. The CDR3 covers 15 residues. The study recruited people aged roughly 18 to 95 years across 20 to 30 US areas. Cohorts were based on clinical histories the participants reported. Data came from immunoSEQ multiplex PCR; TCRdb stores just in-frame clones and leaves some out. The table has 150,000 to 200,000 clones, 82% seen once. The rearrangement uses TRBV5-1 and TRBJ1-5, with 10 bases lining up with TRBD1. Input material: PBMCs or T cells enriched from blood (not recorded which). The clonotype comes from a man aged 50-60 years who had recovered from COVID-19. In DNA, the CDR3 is TGCGCCAGCAGCCCGGGGACAGGGGCTAGCGAACCCCAGCATTTT. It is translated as CASSPGTGASEPQHF.